These 14 T cell receptor beta chains share one sample of origin, sequenced in a study of blood T cell repertoires in COVID-19. TCRdb's copy holds only in-frame clones and misses some; the assay was immunoSEQ multiplex PCR. The sample holds about 120,000 clones; roughly 82% are singletons and the top ten take around an eighth. Material: peripheral blood. Receptors originate from a human donor in a cohort sampled during active COVID-19.

This clone appeared once. The chain is built from TRBV12-5 and TRBJ2-5; D is uncertain. This CDR3 contains 13 residues. V was pared by 9 bases and J by 1 base, with 12 bases between. Per germline, CDR1 LGHNT and CDR2 FRNRAP. CDR3 protein: CARGPELQETQYF. The CDR3 nucleotides are TGTGCTAGGGGCCCCGAACTCCAAGAGACCCAGTACTTC.

The rearrangement links TRBV11-2 to TRBJ1-2, with D possibly TRBD1 on 5 matching bases. V lost 2 bases and J lost 4, with 17 bases in between. This CDR3 contains 16 residues. CDR1 and CDR2 (germline): SGHAT, FQNNGV. The CDR3 nucleotides read TGTGCCAGCAGCTTAAACCCGGGACTACGGGCCTATGGCTACACCTTC. Protein sequence: CASSLNPGLRAYGYTF.

The rearrangement links TRBV5-4 to TRBJ1-4; D is ambiguous. The CDR3 length is 13 residues. V shed 7 bases and J shed 6 bases, with 13 bases lying between them. Germline CDR1 is SGHNT and CDR2 is YYREEE (reference sequence). CDR3 bases: TGTGCCAGCCAGCCCAACGAGGATGAAAAACTGTTTTTT. Translating it yields CASQPNEDEKLFF.

The chain combines TRBV5-1 with TRBJ1-2, with TRBD1 as a possible D gene (5 bases). V dropped 0 bases and J dropped 4 bases, with 7 bases sitting between them. The CDR3 is 13 residues long. CDR1 and CDR2 from the germline V gene are SGHRS and YFSETQ. This CDR3 is CASSLGTSYGYTF. The CDR3 region has the DNA TGCGCCAGCAGCTTGGGGACAAGCTATGGCTACACCTTC. Full variable domain (rest looked up from reference TRBV5-1 and TRBJ1-2): KAGVTQTPRYLIKTRGQQVTLSCSPISGHRSVSWYQQTPGQGLQFLFEYFSETQRNKGNFPGRFSGRQFSNSRSEMNVSTLELGDSALYLCASSLGTSYGYTFGSGTRLTVV.

The chain uses TRBV6-6 and TRBJ1-3; 7 bases are shared with TRBD1. V dropped 5 bases and J dropped 6; count of bases not matched to a gene: 1. The CDR3 loop spans 12 amino acids. Germline V gives CDR1 MNHNY, CDR2 SVGAGI (reference sequence). In DNA, the CDR3 is TGTGCCAGCAGTGGGACAGAAAACACCATATATTTT. As protein: CASSGTENTIYF.

The chain links TRBV6-5 to TRBJ1-5; the match to TRBD1 covers 11 bases. Per germline, CDR1 MNHEY and CDR2 SVGAGI. This CDR3 has 16 residues. J was trimmed by 4 bases and V by 4 bases; bases with no gene match: 6. Here the CDR3 reads CASSSRTGGYNQPQHF. The CDR3 nucleotides are TGTGCCAGCAGTTCCCGGACAGGGGGCTATAATCAGCCCCAGCATTTT.

The rearrangement uses TRBV6-5 and TRBJ1-4, with D maybe TRBD1 (5 bases). V lost 7 bases, J lost 4 bases, and 13 bases lay in between. The germline V gene encodes CDR1 MNHEY and CDR2 SVGAGI. The CDR3 consists of 14 residues. The CDR3: CASKGAGDNEKLFF. The CDR3 DNA is TGTGCCAGCAAAGGGGCAGGAGATAATGAAAAACTGTTTTTT.

The chain is built from TRBV4-1 and TRBJ2-5; 9 bases align to TRBD2. From germline, CDR1 is MGHRA and CDR2 YSYEKL. The CDR3 totals 20 residues. V was pared by 0 bases and J by 3 bases, with 17 bases of the junction left unmatched. The chain's CDR3 is CASSQDGLAGSLGGEETQYF. CDR3 in DNA: TGCGCCAGCAGCCAAGATGGCCTAGCGGGGTCCCTAGGAGGGGAAGAGACCCAGTACTTC.

This clone was picked up a small number of times. The chain combines TRBV29-1 with TRBJ1-5; 10 bases align to TRBD1. Per the germline V gene, CDR1 is SQVTM and CDR2 is ANQGSEA. V shed 7 bases and J 4 bases; nucleotides not matched to a gene: 7. CDR3 length equals 14 residues. The CDR3 bases are TGCAGCGCCTCGGGACAGGGGCGGAATCAGCCCCAGCATTTT. This encodes CSASGQGRNQPQHF.

The chain combines TRBV2 with TRBJ1-3, with 7 bases matching TRBD1. Trimming cost V 2 bases and J 0 bases; bases outside gene matches: 10. This CDR3 has 18 residues. Germline lookup yields CDR1 SNHLY and CDR2 FYNNEI. CDR3 sequence reads: CASSEPRTGQYSGNTIYF. As DNA, the CDR3 is TGTGCCAGCAGTGAACCACGGACAGGTCAATACTCTGGAAACACCATATATTTT. Full variable domain (missing parts from reference TRBV2 and TRBJ1-3): EPEVTQTPSHQVTQMGQEVILRCVPISNHLYFYWYRQILGQKVEFLVSFYNNEISEKSEIFDDQFSVERPDGSNFTLKIRSTKLEDSAMYFCASSEPRTGQYSGNTIYFGEGSWLTVV.

The chain carries TRBV4-1 and TRBJ2-3, with TRBD2 identical over 9 bases. The CDR3 extends over 16 amino acids. V gave up 1 base and J gave up 2 bases; unmatched junction bases: 4. The germline gives CDR1 MGHRA, CDR2 YSYEKL. CDR3 residues: CASSQGAGGPTDTQYF. CDR3 sequence (DNA): TGCGCCAGCAGCCAAGGGGCGGGGGGGCCCACAGATACGCAGTATTTT.

This clone came up a few times. This rearrangement joins TRBV28 to TRBJ1-4; 8 positions agree with TRBD1. This CDR3 comprises 14 residues. V was clipped by 5 bases and J by 8 bases; unmatched bases: 7. Germline CDR1 MDHEN, CDR2 SYDVKM. The CDR3 spells CASSIPGQEEKLFF. DNA for the CDR3: TGTGCCAGCAGTATTCCGGGACAGGAGGAAAAACTGTTTTTT.

The V call is TRBV2, the J call TRBJ2-5, with 14 bases lining up with TRBD2. V gave up 8 bases and J gave up 5 bases; unmatched junction bases: 7. This CDR3 has 15 residues. Germline V gives CDR1 SNHLY, CDR2 FYNNEI. The CDR3 reads CASSRLAGGKETQYF. CDR3 nucleotides: TGTGCCAGCTCCCGACTAGCGGGGGGGAAGGAGACCCAGTACTTC.

This clone was counted only a few times. J is TRBJ2-3 and V is TRBV6-1; TRBD2 might be the D (6 bases). The germline V gene has CDR1 MNHNS and CDR2 SASEGT. The CDR3 totals 15 residues. The V gene lost 2 bases and the J gene lost 1 base, with 10 bases spanning the gap. The CDR3 protein is CASSEYPGGTDTQYF. The CDR3 DNA sequence: TGTGCCAGCAGTGAATATCCGGGGGGCACAGATACGCAGTATTTT.